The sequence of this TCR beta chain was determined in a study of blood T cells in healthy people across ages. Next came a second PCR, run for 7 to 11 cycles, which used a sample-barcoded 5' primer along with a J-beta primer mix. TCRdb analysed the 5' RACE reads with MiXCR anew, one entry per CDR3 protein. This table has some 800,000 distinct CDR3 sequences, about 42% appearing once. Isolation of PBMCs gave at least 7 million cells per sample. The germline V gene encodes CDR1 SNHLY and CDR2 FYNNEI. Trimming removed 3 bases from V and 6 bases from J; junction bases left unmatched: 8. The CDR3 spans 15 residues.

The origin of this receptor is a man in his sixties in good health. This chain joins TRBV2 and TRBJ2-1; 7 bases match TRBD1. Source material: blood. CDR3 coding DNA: TGTGCCAGCAGTGATCCGGGACAGCTTACCAATGAGCAGTTCTTC. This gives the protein CASSDPGQLTNEQFF.